The clone carrying this T cell receptor beta chain came up many times. Its antigen is unidentified. This sample was taken from a study of T cells in Graves' hyperthyroidism and ophthalmopathy. Source material for PBMCs was 10 ml fresh peripheral blood. The investigators amplified TCR beta CDR3 regions from RNA transcripts. TCR CDR3 underwent first-round RT-PCR with the HTBI primer set. TCRdb fed the multiplex PCR reads into MiXCR, producing one record per CDR3 protein. The sample has 500,000 to 650,000 distinct CDR3 sequences; 14% are singletons. Study-wide points: Most thyroid clonotypes expanded above 0.001 appeared in blood too.

Trimming at V came to 4 bases and at J to 13 bases, leaving 10 bases not matched to a gene. The germline V gene encodes CDR1 SGHDT and CDR2 YYEEEE. The CDR3 has 13 amino acids. The receptor's source is a woman aged 50 to 60 with Graves' ophthalmopathy. The chain couples TRBV5-6 to TRBJ2-1, with 8 bases aligning to TRBD2. Sequenced: blood. This chain's CDR3 is CASSPGLGGFQFF. The CDR3, as DNA: TGTGCCAGCAGCCCGGGACTAGGTGGTTTTCAGTTCTTC.